The clone carrying this TCR beta chain was seen many times. The V end was cut by 5 bases, the J end by 0 bases, with 14 bases between. The CDR3 extends over 15 amino acids. One entry per CDR3 protein results from TCRdb running MiXCR on the 5' RACE reads. Found here are about 700,000 distinct CDR3 sequences, approximately 6% of them singletons; the top ten hold around 1.7%. This specimen belongs to a study of identical twins. The clonotype comes from a man between 18 and 29 years old in good health. The V call is TRBV12-3 or TRBV12-4, the J call TRBJ2-7, with D possibly called TRBD1 or TRBD2 (5 bases each). Sequenced material: naive T cells sorted from blood. The CDR3 coding sequence is TGTGCCAGCAGTCCTACGGGGACCACCTCCTACGAGCAGTACTTC. Translated, it gives CASSPTGTTSYEQYF.